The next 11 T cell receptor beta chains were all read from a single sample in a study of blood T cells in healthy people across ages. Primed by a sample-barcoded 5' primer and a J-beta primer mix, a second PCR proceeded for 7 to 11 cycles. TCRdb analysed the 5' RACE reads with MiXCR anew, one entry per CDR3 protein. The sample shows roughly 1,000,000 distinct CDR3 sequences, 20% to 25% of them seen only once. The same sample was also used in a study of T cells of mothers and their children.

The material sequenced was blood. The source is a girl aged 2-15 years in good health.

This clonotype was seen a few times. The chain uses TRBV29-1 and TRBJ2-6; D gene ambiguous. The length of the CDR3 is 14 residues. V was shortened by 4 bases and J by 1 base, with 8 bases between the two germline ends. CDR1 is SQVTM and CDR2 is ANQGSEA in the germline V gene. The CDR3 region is CSVVGLSGANVLTF. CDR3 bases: TGCAGCGTTGTGGGCTTATCTGGGGCCAACGTCCTGACTTTC. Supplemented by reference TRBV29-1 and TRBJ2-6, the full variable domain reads SAVISQKPSRDICQRGTSLTIQCQVDSQVTMMFWYRQQPGQSLTLIATANQGSEATYESGFVIDKFPISRPNLTFSTLTVSNMSPEDSSIYLCSVVGLSGANVLTFGAGSRLTVL.

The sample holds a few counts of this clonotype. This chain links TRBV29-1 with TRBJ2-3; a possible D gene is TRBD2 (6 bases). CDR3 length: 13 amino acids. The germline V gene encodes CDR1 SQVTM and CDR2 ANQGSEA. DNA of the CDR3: TGCAGTCTTAACGGAGGGAACACAGATACGCAGTATTTT. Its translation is CSLNGGNTDTQYF.

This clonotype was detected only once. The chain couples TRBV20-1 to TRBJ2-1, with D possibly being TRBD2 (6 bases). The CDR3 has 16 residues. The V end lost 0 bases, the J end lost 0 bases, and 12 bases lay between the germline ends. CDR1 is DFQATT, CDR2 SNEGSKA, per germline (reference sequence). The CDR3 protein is CSARDLGGASYNEQFF. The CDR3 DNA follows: TGCAGTGCTAGAGATCTCGGGGGAGCCTCCTACAATGAGCAGTTCTTC.

The chain's CDR3 is CASSLDTADTQYF. The CDR3 DNA reads as TGCGCCAGCAGCTTGGACACAGCAGATACGCAGTATTTT. This rearrangement joins TRBV5-1 to TRBJ2-3; D unresolved. The CDR3 is 13 amino acids. Trimming stripped 0 bases from V and 4 bases from J, with 6 bases between. Looked up from germline, CDR1 is SGHRS and CDR2 is YFSETQ.

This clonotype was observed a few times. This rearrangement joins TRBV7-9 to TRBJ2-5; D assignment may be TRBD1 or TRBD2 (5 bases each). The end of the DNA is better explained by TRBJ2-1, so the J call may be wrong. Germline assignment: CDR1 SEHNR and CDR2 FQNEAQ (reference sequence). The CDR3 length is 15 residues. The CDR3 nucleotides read TGTGCCAGCAGCCCCCGGGACCCCAACTACAATGAGCAGTTCTTC. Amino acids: CASSPRDPNYNEQFF.

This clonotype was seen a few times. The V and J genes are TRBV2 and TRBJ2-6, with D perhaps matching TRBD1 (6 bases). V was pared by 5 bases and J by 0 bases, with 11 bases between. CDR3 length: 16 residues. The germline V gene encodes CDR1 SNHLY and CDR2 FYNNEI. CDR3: CASSWDISSGANVLTF. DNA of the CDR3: TGTGCCAGCAGTTGGGACATCTCCTCTGGGGCCAACGTCCTGACTTTC. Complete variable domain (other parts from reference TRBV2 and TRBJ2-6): EPEVTQTPSHQVTQMGQEVILRCVPISNHLYFYWYRQILGQKVEFLVSFYNNEISEKSEIFDDQFSVERPDGSNFTLKIRSTKLEDSAMYFCASSWDISSGANVLTFGAGSRLTVL.

DNA for the CDR3: TGTGCCAGCAGGGCGGGGGGTAACATTCAGTACTTC. This translates into CASRAGGNIQYF. The chain has TRBV3-1 and TRBJ2-4, with 8 bases aligning to TRBD2. The CDR3 runs 12 residues. Per the germline V gene, CDR1 is LGHDT and CDR2 is YNNKEL (reference sequence). V dropped 6 bases and J dropped 7; count of bases not matched to a gene: 2.

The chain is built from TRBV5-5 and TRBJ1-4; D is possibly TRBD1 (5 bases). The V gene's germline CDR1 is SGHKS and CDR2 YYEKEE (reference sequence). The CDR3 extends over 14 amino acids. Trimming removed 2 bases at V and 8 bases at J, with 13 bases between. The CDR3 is CASSFQGIGEKLFF. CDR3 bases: TGTGCCAGCAGCTTCCAGGGAATTGGGGAAAAACTGTTTTTT. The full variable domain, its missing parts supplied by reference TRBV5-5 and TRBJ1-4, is DAGVTQSPTHLIKTRGQQVTLRCSPISGHKSVSWYQQVLGQGPQFIFQYYEKEERGRGNFPDRFSARQFPNYSSELNVNALLLGDSALYLCASSFQGIGEKLFFGSGTQLSVL.

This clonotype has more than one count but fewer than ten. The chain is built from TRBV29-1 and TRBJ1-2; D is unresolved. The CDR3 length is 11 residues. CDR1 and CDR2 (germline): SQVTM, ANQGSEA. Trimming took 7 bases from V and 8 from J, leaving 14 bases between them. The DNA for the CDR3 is TGCAGCGCCATGCACGGTTTCGGCTACACCTTC. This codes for CSAMHGFGYTF. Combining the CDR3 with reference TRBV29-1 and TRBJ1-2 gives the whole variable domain SAVISQKPSRDICQRGTSLTIQCQVDSQVTMMFWYRQQPGQSLTLIATANQGSEATYESGFVIDKFPISRPNLTFSTLTVSNMSPEDSSIYLCSAMHGFGYTFGSGTRLTVV.

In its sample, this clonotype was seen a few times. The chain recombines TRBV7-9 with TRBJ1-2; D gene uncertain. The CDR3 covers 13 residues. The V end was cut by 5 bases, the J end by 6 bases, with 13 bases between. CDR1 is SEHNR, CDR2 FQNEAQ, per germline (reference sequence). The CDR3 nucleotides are TGTGCCAGCAGCCAAACGGAGTACCATGGCTACACCTTC. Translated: CASSQTEYHGYTF.

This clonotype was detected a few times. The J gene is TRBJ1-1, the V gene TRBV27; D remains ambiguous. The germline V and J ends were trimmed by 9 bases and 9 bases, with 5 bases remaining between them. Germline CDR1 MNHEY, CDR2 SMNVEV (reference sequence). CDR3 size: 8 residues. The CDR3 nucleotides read TGTGCCAGTTTAAAAGCTTTCTTT. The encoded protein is CASLKAFF.